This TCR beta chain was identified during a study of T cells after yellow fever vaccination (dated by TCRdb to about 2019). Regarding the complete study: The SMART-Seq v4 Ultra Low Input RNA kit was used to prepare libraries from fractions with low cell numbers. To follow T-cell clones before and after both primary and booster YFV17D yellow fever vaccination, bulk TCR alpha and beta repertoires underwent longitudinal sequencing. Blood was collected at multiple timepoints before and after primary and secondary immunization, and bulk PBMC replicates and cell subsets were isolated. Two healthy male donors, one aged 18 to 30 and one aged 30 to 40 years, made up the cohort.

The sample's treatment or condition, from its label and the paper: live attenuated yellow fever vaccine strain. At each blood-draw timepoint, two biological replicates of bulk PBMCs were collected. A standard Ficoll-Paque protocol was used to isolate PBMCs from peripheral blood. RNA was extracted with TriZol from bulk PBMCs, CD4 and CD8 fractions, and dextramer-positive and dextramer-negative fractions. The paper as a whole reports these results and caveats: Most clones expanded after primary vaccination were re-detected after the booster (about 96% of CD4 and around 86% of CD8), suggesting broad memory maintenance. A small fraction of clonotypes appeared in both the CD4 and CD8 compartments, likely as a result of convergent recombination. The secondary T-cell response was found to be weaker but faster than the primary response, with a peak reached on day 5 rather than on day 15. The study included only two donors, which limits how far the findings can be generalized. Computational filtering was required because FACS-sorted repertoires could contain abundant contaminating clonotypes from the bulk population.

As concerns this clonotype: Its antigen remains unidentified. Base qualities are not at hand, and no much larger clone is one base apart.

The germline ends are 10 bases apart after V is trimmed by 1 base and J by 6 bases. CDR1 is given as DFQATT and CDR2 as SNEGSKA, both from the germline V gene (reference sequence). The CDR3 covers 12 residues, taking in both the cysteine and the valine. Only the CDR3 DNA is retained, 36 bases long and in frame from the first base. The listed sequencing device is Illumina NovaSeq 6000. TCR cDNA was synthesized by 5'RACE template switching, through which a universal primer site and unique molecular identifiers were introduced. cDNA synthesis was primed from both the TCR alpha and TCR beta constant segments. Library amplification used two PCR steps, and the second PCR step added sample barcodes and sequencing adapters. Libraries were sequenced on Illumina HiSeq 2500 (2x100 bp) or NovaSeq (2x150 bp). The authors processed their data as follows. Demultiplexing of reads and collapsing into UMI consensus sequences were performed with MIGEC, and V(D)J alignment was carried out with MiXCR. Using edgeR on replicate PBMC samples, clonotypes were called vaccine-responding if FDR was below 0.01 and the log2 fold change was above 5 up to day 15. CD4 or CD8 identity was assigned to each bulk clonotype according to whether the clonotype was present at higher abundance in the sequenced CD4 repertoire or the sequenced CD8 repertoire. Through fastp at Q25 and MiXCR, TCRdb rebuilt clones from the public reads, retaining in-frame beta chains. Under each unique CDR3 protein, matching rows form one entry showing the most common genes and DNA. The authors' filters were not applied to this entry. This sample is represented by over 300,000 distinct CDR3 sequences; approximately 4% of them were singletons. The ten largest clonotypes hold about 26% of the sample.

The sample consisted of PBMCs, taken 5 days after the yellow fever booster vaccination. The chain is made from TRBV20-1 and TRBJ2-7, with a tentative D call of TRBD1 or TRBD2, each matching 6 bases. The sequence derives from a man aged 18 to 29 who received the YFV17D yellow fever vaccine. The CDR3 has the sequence CSARVGGREQYV. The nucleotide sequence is TGCAGTGCTAGAGTTGGGGGGCGCGAGCAGTACGTC.